Presented here are 12 T cell receptor delta chains from one specimen sequenced in a study of gamma-delta T cells after stem cell transplantation. TCRdb reprocessed the RT-PCR reads through CATT. The sample carries 2,000 to 2,500 delta-chain clones, around 20% recorded once. Material for sequencing was gamma-delta T cells. These receptors came from a human donor. It is not recorded whose cells these are; they may come from a transplant donor.

The chain joins TRDV2 to TRDJ1, with TRDD3 as a possible D gene (5 bases). TCRdb is silent on the J gene; assignment here came from matching the DNA to germline. V lost 0 bases and J 2 bases, leaving 12 bases between the germline ends. Per the germline V gene, CDR1 is GEAIGNYY and CDR2 is EKD. There are 15 residues in the CDR3. The CDR3 sequence: CACDTTGRGTDKLIF. CDR3 coding DNA: TGTGCCTGTGACACCACGGGGAGGGGGACCGATAAACTCATCTTT.

As concerns this clone: A read error may account for a junction end that differs from germline. The V gene is TRDV1, the J gene TRDJ1; TRDD3 matches at 12 bases. Germline matching of the DNA provided the J gene here, since TCRdb leaves it blank. The CDR3 totals 19 residues. Germline V gene lookup returns CDR1 TSWWSYY and CDR2 QGS. The CDR3 sequence is CAIGEGTGGYWAYTDKLIF. CDR3 DNA sequence: TGTGCTATTGGGGAAGGTACTGGGGGATACTGGGCGTACACCGATAAACTCATCTTT.

This clone was counted a few times. This rearrangement joins TRDV3 to TRDJ1, with 9 bases identical to TRDD3. In germline, CDR1 is TVYSNPD, CDR2 GDNSRS (reference sequence). The CDR3 length is 14 residues. V lost 3 bases, J lost 4 bases, and 9 bases stayed unmatched. CDR3 loop: CALPPGGSVDKLIF. The CDR3 region has the DNA TGTGCCTTACCCCCTGGGGGATCGGTCGATAAACTCATCTTT.

This clone was picked up a small number of times. This clone may be a read error of a much larger clone one base away. This chain uses TRDV2 with TRDJ3; 10 nucleotides match TRDD3. The germline V gene encodes CDR1 GEAIGNYY and CDR2 EKD. The CDR3 sequence is 19 residues long. CDR3 sequence reads: CACDVLGDPSSLDTRQMFF. Written as DNA, the CDR3 is TGTGCCTGTGACGTACTGGGGGATCCCAGCTCCTTGGACACCCGACAGATGTTTTTC.

The rearrangement uses TRDV3 and TRDJ1, with 12 bases fitting TRDD3. V shed 4 bases, J shed 0 bases, and the junction held 24 bases outside the gene matches. This CDR3 contains 21 residues. Germline values: CDR1 TVYSNPD, CDR2 GDNSRS (reference sequence). Here the CDR3 reads CASTPLPTRYWGILYTDKLIF. In DNA, the CDR3 is TGTGCCTCTACCCCCCTACCTACACGGTACTGGGGGATACTCTACACCGATAAACTCATCTTT.

The chain uses TRDV2 and TRDJ1, with TRDD3 identical over 9 bases. The J gene comes from matching the DNA to germline here; TCRdb lacks it. Germline V lookup: CDR1 GEAIGNYY, CDR2 EKD. The CDR3 consists of 14 residues. Losses at the gene ends were 0 bases for V and 4 bases for J; bases not matched to a gene: 2. The chain's CDR3 is CACDTWGISDKLIF. CDR3 in DNA: TGTGCCTGTGACACCTGGGGGATAAGCGATAAACTCATCTTT.

This clone is termed large. The gene calls are TRDV2 and TRDJ3; 8 nucleotides align to TRDD3. This CDR3 has 19 amino acids. Losses at the gene ends were 3 bases for V and 0 bases for J; bases not matched to a gene: 9. The germline V gene encodes CDR1 GEAIGNYY and CDR2 EKD. As DNA, the CDR3 is TGTGCCTGTGACTTGACTGGGGGGCCCAGCTCCTGGGACACCCGACAGATGTTTTTC. Translated: CACDLTGGPSSWDTRQMFF.

The CDR3, as DNA: TGTGCTCTTGGCCCAATGCCGGGGGGCCCTCGTAAACTCATCTTT. Its translation is CALGPMPGGPRKLIF. This sequence joins TRDV1 and TRDJ1; weak D call: TRDD3 (5 bases). V was shortened by 6 bases and J by 7 bases, with 21 bases between the two germline ends. This CDR3 is 15 amino acids long. In germline, CDR1 is TSWWSYY, CDR2 QGS.

The chain is built from TRDV3 and TRDJ1; the D is unclear. Germline V gene sequence: CDR1 TVYSNPD, CDR2 GDNSRS (reference sequence). CDR3 length equals 12 residues. V was shortened by 5 bases and J by 2 bases, with 12 bases between the two germline ends. The CDR3, as DNA: TGTGCCCTGCCCGTCGGGACCGATAAACTCATCTTT. Translation: CALPVGTDKLIF.

This clone was seen a handful of times. A read error may explain this, as a much larger clone is one base away. The sample holds other DNA sequences that translate to the same CDR3. The chain joins TRDV2 to TRDJ3; 12 nucleotides line up with TRDD3. The CDR3 covers 21 residues. Germline V gives CDR1 GEAIGNYY, CDR2 EKD. Here the CDR3 DNA reads TGTGCCTGTGACACCGGAGAACTGGGGGATACTAGGTCCTGGGACACACGACAGATGTTTTTC. Protein product: CACDTGELGDTRSWDTRQMFF.

The genes are TRDV2 and TRDJ3; the match to TRDD3 covers 8 bases. The CDR3 totals 20 residues. Germline trimming cut 2 bases from V and 18 bases from J; bases unmatched to any gene: 29. The germline gives CDR1 GEAIGNYY, CDR2 EKD. CDR3 DNA sequence: TGTGCCTGTGACATTACTGGGGGCTACGCGATCTCCTGTGACACCCGCCCGATGTTTTTC. It specifies CACDITGGYAISCDTRPMFF.

J is TRDJ1 and V is TRDV1; 11 positions match TRDD3. This CDR3 is built from 25 residues. CDR1 and CDR2 (germline): TSWWSYY, QGS. V dropped 2 bases and J dropped 2; count of bases not matched to a gene: 31. The CDR3 bases are TGTGCTCTTGGGGAAATCTACTACCCTTTGGTGGGGGATACGCTGGATCGGTGGGGAACCGATAAACTCATCTTT. Translated, it gives CALGEIYYPLVGDTLDRWGTDKLIF.